The clone carrying this T cell receptor beta chain was seen just once. The data originate from a study of blood T cell repertoires in COVID-19. The repertoire was sequenced with immunoSEQ multiplex PCR; TCRdb's copy has only in-frame clones and lacks some. The profile shows fewer than 200,000 clones, over 65% of them singletons. Sequencing was carried out using PBMCs or T cells enriched from blood (not recorded which). The source of this sequence is a woman in her forties or fifties who had recovered from COVID-19.

The CDR3: CASSLVGSSYEQYV. CDR3 in DNA: TGTGCCAGCAGCTTGGTCGGGAGCTCCTACGAGCAGTACGTC. V is TRBV5-6 and J is TRBJ2-7, with D possibly matching TRBD2 (6 bases). Trimming left V 0 bases short and J 0 bases short, with 7 bases between. The germline CDR1 and CDR2 sequences are SGHDT and YYEEEE. The CDR3 sequence is 14 residues long.